The clone carrying this T cell receptor beta chain came up a few times. V dropped 5 bases and J dropped 8; count of bases not matched to a gene: 6. The CDR3 is made up of 13 amino acids. Germline V gene sequence: CDR1 GTSNPN, CDR2 SVGIG (reference sequence). TCRdb reanalysed the RT-PCR reads using MiXCR and keeps one entry per CDR3 protein. The profile shows 390,000 or so distinct CDR3 sequences, approximately 16% of them singletons. The data derive from a study of patients and donors after allogeneic stem cell transplantation. The TCR originated in a human donor who was either an allogeneic HSCT recipient or a stem cell or donor lymphocyte infusion donor (not recorded which). It is not recorded whose cells these are; they may come from a transplant donor. The chain carries TRBV30 and TRBJ1-4; 9 nucleotides match TRBD1. Specimen: blood, either unsorted or a sorted T cell fraction (not recorded which). This chain's CDR3 is CAWGDRAREKLFF. CDR3 sequence (DNA): TGTGCCTGGGGGGACAGGGCCCGGGAAAAACTGTTTTTT.